One sample yielded the 3 T cell receptor beta chains listed below, sequenced in a study of CD8+CD57+ T cells in acquired aplastic anemia. TCR beta VDJ combinations and CDR3 sequences were profiled from genomic DNA. TCRdb fed the reads into MiXCR, producing one record per CDR3 protein. This table holds 150,000 to 200,000 distinct CDR3 sequences, around half found once. Patients chosen for sequencing had CD8+CD57+ cells that had expanded, as shown by flow cytometry. Sequencing was done on a sample of sorted CD4+, CD8+, or CD8+CD57+ T cells (not recorded which) from PBMCs. The source is a human donor with aplastic anemia.

This clonotype was detected ten times or more. The chain is built from TRBV14 and TRBJ2-3; 7 nucleotides match TRBD2. Germline CDR1 SGHDN, CDR2 FVKESK. The CDR3 loop spans 15 amino acids. The V and J ends lost 4 bases and 2 bases, in that order; junction bases with no gene match: 6. Here the CDR3 DNA reads TGTGCCAGCAGCCTAACAGCGGGGATCACAGATACGCAGTATTTT. Residues: CASSLTAGITDTQYF.

This clonotype came up many times. The J gene is TRBJ1-6, the V gene TRBV5-1; perhaps TRBD1 as D (6 bases). V lost 2 bases and J 10 bases, leaving 13 bases between the germline ends. This CDR3 has 14 amino acids. Germline V gene lookup returns CDR1 SGHRS and CDR2 YFSETQ. The CDR3 loop is CASSFGQRGSPLHF. CDR3 DNA sequence: TGCGCCAGCAGCTTTGGACAGCGGGGGTCACCCCTCCACTTT.

This rearrangement joins TRBV6-1 to TRBJ1-2; tentative D call: TRBD1 (5 bases). CDR3 length: 11 residues. The V gene's germline CDR1 is MNHNS and CDR2 SASEGT. V lost 6 bases to trimming and J lost 10 bases, with 12 bases between them. The CDR3 DNA reads as TGTGCCAGCAGACGCGACAGTGACTACACCTTC. It is translated as CASRRDSDYTF.